A single sample is the source of the 11 T cell receptor beta chains below, sequenced in a study of blood T cells in healthy people across ages. Sample-barcoded 5' priming and a J-beta primer mix drove a second PCR of roughly 6 to 12 cycles. TCRdb re-called the 5' RACE reads with MiXCR, one entry per CDR3 protein. The table includes 850,000 to 1,000,000 distinct CDR3 sequences, around 48% detected once. The sequencing sample was made of blood. These TCRs come from a man younger than 45 in good health.

The chain employs TRBV6-6 and TRBJ2-4; possible D gene TRBD2, 6 bases. Deletions cut 5 bases from V and 9 bases from J, with 14 bases between. The CDR3 length is 13 residues. Germline lookup yields CDR1 MNHNY and CDR2 SVGAGI (reference sequence). This CDR3 is CASSPELASIQYF. The CDR3, as DNA: TGTGCCAGCAGTCCCGAACTAGCTAGCATTCAGTACTTC.

This clonotype occurred many times. The V and J genes are TRBV6-5 and TRBJ2-7, with 10 bases identical to TRBD1. The CDR3 length is 14 residues. Germline-derived CDR1 and CDR2 are MNHEY and SVGAGI. V shed 2 bases and J 4 bases; nucleotides not matched to a gene: 2. In DNA form, the CDR3 reads TGTGCCAGCAGTTACCGGGACAGGGGTTACGAGCAGTACTTC. Its translation: CASSYRDRGYEQYF.

This clonotype was observed a handful of times. This rearrangement joins TRBV20-1 to TRBJ2-1; the D gene is possibly TRBD1 (5 bases). This CDR3 has 14 amino acids. In germline, CDR1 is DFQATT, CDR2 SNEGSKA (reference sequence). Trimming removed 3 bases at V and 3 bases at J, with 12 bases between. The CDR3 coding sequence is TGCAGTGCTAGCTCAGGCAGGGACTACAATGAGCAGTTCTTC. Encoded protein: CSASSGRDYNEQFF.

The chain is built from TRBV3-1 and TRBJ2-5; the D gene could be TRBD1 or TRBD2 (5 bases each). This CDR3 region has 15 residues. Germline CDR1 LGHDT, CDR2 YNNKEL (reference sequence). V was trimmed by 1 base and J by 2 bases, leaving 11 bases between them. The CDR3 loop reads CASSQAGTNQETQYF. As DNA, the CDR3 is TGTGCCAGCAGCCAAGCTGGGACGAATCAAGAGACCCAGTACTTC.

The chain couples TRBV11-2 to TRBJ2-7, with D tentatively TRBD2 (5 bases). The V and J ends lost 9 bases and 0 bases respectively, with 12 bases between them. The CDR3 length is 13 residues. CDR1 is SGHAT, CDR2 FQNNGV, per germline. The DNA of the CDR3 is TGTGCCAGTCTCCGAGGGAGCTCCTACGAGCAGTACTTC. Its translation: CASLRGSSYEQYF. The full variable domain, completed using reference TRBV11-2 and TRBJ2-7, is EAGVAQSPRYKIIEKRQSVAFWCNPISGHATLYWYQQILGQGPKLLIQFQNNGVVDDSQLPKDRFSAERLKGVDSTLKIQPAKLEDSAVYLCASLRGSSYEQYFGPGTRLTVT.

This clonotype occurred a few times. This chain links TRBV6-5 with TRBJ2-3; possible D gene TRBD2, 7 bases. In germline, CDR1 is MNHEY, CDR2 SVGAGI. Trimming pared 6 bases from V and 6 bases from J, leaving 19 bases between. The CDR3 extends over 15 amino acids. CDR3 sequence reads: CASSRGGGGGDTQYF. Here the CDR3 DNA reads TGTGCCAGCAGCCGTGGAGGCGGGGGCGGGGATACGCAGTATTTT.

This clonotype was counted at least ten times. The rearrangement links TRBV20-1 to TRBJ2-1, with 11 bases identical to TRBD2. CDR1 and CDR2 (germline): DFQATT, SNEGSKA (reference sequence). The V gene end was trimmed by 2 bases and the J gene end by 4 bases; junction bases not matched to a gene: 4. The length of the CDR3 is 15 residues. The chain's CDR3 is CSARFSSGGYNEQFF. The DNA of the CDR3 is TGCAGTGCTAGATTTTCTAGCGGGGGGTACAATGAGCAGTTCTTC.

The rearrangement uses TRBV7-3 and TRBJ2-2; the D is unclear. The CDR3 runs 13 residues. Germline V gene data show CDR1 as SGHTA and CDR2 as FQGTGA. The ends were cut back, 6 bases at V and 1 base at J, with 6 bases in the middle. The CDR3 sequence is CASRAGNTGELFF. The CDR3 DNA reads as TGTGCCAGCAGGGCTGGGAACACCGGGGAGCTGTTTTTT.

This clonotype was counted a few times. This sequence may be a read error, since a much larger clone differs from it by one base. This sequence joins TRBV25-1 and TRBJ2-3, with D perhaps TRBD1 or TRBD2 (6 bases each). Trimming cost V 2 bases and J 2 bases, with 8 bases left between them. In germline, CDR1 is MGHDK, CDR2 SYGVNS. The CDR3 sequence is 14 residues long. This CDR3 is CASSEPGATDTQYF. CDR3 in DNA: TGTGCCAGCAGTGAACCGGGGGCCACAGATACGCAGTATTTT.

This clonotype was seen more than once but under ten times. The chain recombines TRBV5-6 with TRBJ2-7; TRBD1 agrees at 7 bases. With V trimmed by 4 bases and J by 4 bases, 14 bases remained unmatched. CDR3 length equals 16 residues. In germline, CDR1 is SGHDT, CDR2 YYEEEE. The CDR3 loop reads CASSPTRQGGLYEQYF. CDR3 coding DNA: TGTGCCAGCAGCCCGACCCGACAGGGTGGATTGTACGAGCAGTACTTC.

The CDR3 spells CASSSPGTGFLDTQYF. CDR3 DNA sequence: TGCGCCAGCAGCTCCCCCGGGACAGGTTTTTTGGATACGCAGTATTTT. This chain links TRBV5-1 with TRBJ2-3; 8 nucleotides match TRBD1. J was trimmed by 6 bases and V by 3 bases; bases with no gene match: 12. In germline, CDR1 is SGHRS, CDR2 YFSETQ. The CDR3 loop spans 16 amino acids. The full variable domain, with the rest looked up from reference TRBV5-1 and TRBJ2-3, is KAGVTQTPRYLIKTRGQQVTLSCSPISGHRSVSWYQQTPGQGLQFLFEYFSETQRNKGNFPGRFSGRQFSNSRSEMNVSTLELGDSALYLCASSSPGTGFLDTQYFGPGTRLTVL.